This entry is about one T cell receptor beta chain. Its specificity is unknown. The use of a sample-barcoded 5' primer and a J-beta primer mix characterized a second PCR of roughly 6 to 12 cycles. TCRdb itself ran the 5' RACE reads through MiXCR, one entry per CDR3 protein. In the table there are around 1,000,000 distinct CDR3 sequences, under 40% of which are singletons. This entry is derived from a study of blood T cells in healthy people across ages. Study observations and caveats: Unknown donor CMV status possibly confounded expanded clonotype changes.

Germline CDR1 and CDR2: DFQATT and SNEGSKA (reference sequence). V was pared by 3 bases and J by 2 bases, with 13 bases between. This CDR3 region has 14 residues. This TCR derives from a man between 18 and 35 years old in good health. This sequence joins TRBV20-1 and TRBJ1-1; D unclear. Sample: blood. CDR3: CSARVGLSNTEAFF. The CDR3 coding sequence is TGCAGTGCTAGGGTAGGACTGAGTAACACTGAAGCTTTCTTT.